These 16 T cell receptor beta chains came from one sample sequenced in a study of T cells after yellow fever vaccination. TCRdb reprocessed the 5' RACE reads with MiXCR, giving one entry per CDR3 protein. Among over 85,000 distinct CDR3 sequences listed, under 9% were seen once. Sample: CD8+ T cells not binding an NS4B(214-222) dextramer, sorted from PBMCs, taken roughly 14 days after the first yellow fever vaccination. The receptors come from a young man who received the YFV17D yellow fever vaccine.

This chain links TRBV5-4 with TRBJ2-2; 8 nucleotides agree with TRBD1. The CDR3 is made up of 15 amino acids. V lost 4 bases, J lost 2 bases, and 4 bases stayed unmatched. The germline V gene has CDR1 SGHNT and CDR2 YYREEE (reference sequence). CDR3 residues: CASSADRGNTGELFF. The CDR3 DNA is TGTGCCAGCAGCGCCGACAGGGGAAACACCGGGGAGCTGTTTTTT.

The gene calls are TRBV4-1 and TRBJ2-3, with D perhaps TRBD2 (5 bases). Germline V gene data show CDR1 as MGHRA and CDR2 as YSYEKL. The CDR3 consists of 16 residues. The V gene lost 0 bases and the J gene lost 3 bases, with 13 bases spanning the gap. This CDR3 is CASSQDRGEFTDTQYF. In DNA form, the CDR3 reads TGCGCCAGCAGCCAAGATCGGGGAGAGTTTACAGATACGCAGTATTTT.

The chain employs TRBV20-1 and TRBJ2-5; TRBD2 matches at 11 bases. Germline loops: CDR1 DFQATT, CDR2 SNEGSKA (reference sequence). The CDR3 extends over 15 amino acids. V was clipped by 0 bases and J by 4 bases; unmatched bases: 4. The CDR3 DNA reads TGCAGTGCTAGAGATCTCGGGACTAGCGGAGAGACCCAGTACTTC. Translation gives CSARDLGTSGETQYF.

The V gene is TRBV21-1, the J gene TRBJ2-7; no DNA check was done on the table's D call, TRBD2. TRBV21-1 is a documented pseudogene. This CDR3 region has 16 residues. CDR3 nucleotides: TGTGCCAGCAGCAAAGGGGGGGGCCTCCCCTCCTACGAGCAGTACTTC. Translation gives CASSKGGGLPSYEQYF.

The V and J genes are TRBV20-1 and TRBJ1-5, with 10 bases aligning to TRBD1. Trimming removed 5 bases from V and 3 bases from J; junction bases left unmatched: 7. Germline CDR1 is DFQATT and CDR2 is SNEGSKA (reference sequence). The CDR3 is 15 residues long. CDR3 DNA sequence: TGCAGTGCTCCCGTCGGGACAGGGGACAATCAGCCCCAGCATTTT. Amino acids: CSAPVGTGDNQPQHF.

The chain is built from TRBV12-3 or TRBV12-4 and TRBJ2-2; no clear D gene. Trimming took off 2 bases at V and 4 bases at J, with 5 bases between the two ends. This CDR3 comprises 13 residues. The CDR3 region has the DNA TGTGCCAGCAGTTTATACCGCACCGGGGAGCTGTTTTTT. This sequence encodes CASSLYRTGELFF.

The chain is built from TRBV18 and TRBJ2-7, with 12 positions matching TRBD2. The CDR3 contains 15 residues. Germline CDR1 KGHSH, CDR2 LQKENI. V lost 3 bases to trimming and J lost 4 bases; unmatched junction nucleotides: 4. The chain's CDR3 is CASSPPGLAGYEQYF. CDR3 DNA: TGTGCCAGCTCACCTCCGGGACTAGCGGGTTACGAGCAGTACTTC.

This clonotype occurred many times. This chain connects TRBV27 to TRBJ2-2; D may be TRBD1 (5 bases). Germline loops: CDR1 MNHEY, CDR2 SMNVEV (reference sequence). The length of the CDR3 is 14 residues. Trimming pared 5 bases from V and 1 base from J, leaving 8 bases between. CDR3 sequence: CASSEDRNTGELFF. CDR3 in DNA: TGTGCCAGCAGTGAAGACAGGAACACCGGGGAGCTGTTTTTT.

This clonotype was counted between two and nine times. The rearrangement links TRBV20-1 to TRBJ2-1; TRBD1 agrees at 8 bases. Germline CDR1 and CDR2: DFQATT and SNEGSKA (reference sequence). The length of the CDR3 is 15 residues. V gave up 0 bases and J gave up 6 bases; unmatched junction bases: 7. The chain's CDR3 is CSARDPGQAGNEQFF. The CDR3 nucleotides read TGCAGTGCTAGAGACCCGGGACAGGCAGGCAATGAGCAGTTCTTC.

In this sample, this clonotype turned up a few times. V and J are TRBV4-2 and TRBJ1-1; weak D call: TRBD1 (6 bases). Between the trimmed V and J ends, which lost 1 base and 2 bases, there was a span of 14 bases. CDR1 is LGHNA, CDR2 YNFKEQ, per germline. This CDR3 comprises 16 residues. In DNA form, the CDR3 reads TGTGCCAGCAGCCAAGCTCCGGACAGTTACAACACTGAAGCTTTCTTT. This gives the protein CASSQAPDSYNTEAFF.

This clonotype was counted between two and nine times. V is TRBV5-1 and J is TRBJ1-1, with 7 positions matching TRBD1. V lost 4 bases, J lost 5 bases, and 8 bases stayed unmatched. Germline CDR1 reads SGHRS; CDR2 reads YFSETQ. The CDR3 extends over 14 amino acids. CDR3 sequence: CASSLTGAQTEAFF. The CDR3 DNA reads as TGCGCCAGCAGCCTCACAGGGGCGCAAACTGAAGCTTTCTTT.

This chain joins TRBV5-1 and TRBJ2-5; no clear D gene. Germline V gene sequence: CDR1 SGHRS, CDR2 YFSETQ. V lost 0 bases and J 5 bases, leaving 11 bases between the germline ends. The CDR3 runs to 14 residues. The DNA of the CDR3 is TGCGCCAGCAGCTTGGCCAGTGGGCGGGAGACCCAGTACTTC. It encodes CASSLASGRETQYF.

This clonotype was counted between two and nine times. This chain connects TRBV11-2 to TRBJ1-2; D call uncertain. The CDR3 sequence is 13 residues long. The V gene lost 2 bases and the J gene lost 4 bases, with 8 bases spanning the gap. Germline V CDR1 and CDR2: SGHAT, FQNNGV. The CDR3 nucleotides are TGTGCCAGCAGCTTACCCGGACTCTATGGCTACACCTTC. Translation: CASSLPGLYGYTF.

The sample holds many counts of this clonotype. This chain joins TRBV24-1 and TRBJ2-1; D unresolved. Germline values: CDR1 KGHDR, CDR2 SFDVKD. The length of the CDR3 is 13 residues. V was cut by 9 bases and J by 5 bases, with 13 bases left in between. The CDR3 region is CATRATDHNEQFF. DNA of the CDR3: TGTGCCACCCGGGCAACCGACCACAATGAGCAGTTCTTC.

On this clonotype itself: A much bigger clone sits one base away, suggesting this may be a read error. V gene TRBV7-8 combines with J gene TRBJ2-1; 7 nucleotides agree with TRBD2. This CDR3 comprises 15 residues. V dropped 5 bases and J dropped 7; count of bases not matched to a gene: 11. Germline CDR1 is SGHVS and CDR2 is FQNEAQ. DNA for the CDR3: TGTGCCAGCAGCCCACCTAGCGAGGGAGGGAATGAGCAGTTCTTC. Translated, it gives CASSPPSEGGNEQFF.

This clonotype has more than one count but fewer than ten. The V call is TRBV7-9, the J call TRBJ1-5, with D possibly TRBD1 on 5 matching bases. V was shortened by 5 bases and J by 2 bases, with 16 bases between the two germline ends. CDR1 SEHNR and CDR2 FQNEAQ come from the germline V gene (reference sequence). The CDR3 has 16 residues. CDR3 sequence (DNA): TGTGCCAGCAGCCCGGGGACCGCCGGGGGCAATCAGCCCCAGCATTTT. It specifies CASSPGTAGGNQPQHF.